This TCR beta chain emerged from a study of cytomegalovirus exposure and HLA in healthy donors. Whole-study context: The approximately 120 validation repertoires used the same platform as the 550 to 750 first-cohort repertoires, a later analysis reported. Study conclusions and caveats: As confirmed in vitro, a few CMV-associated chains were specific for CMV antigens.

In the case of this clone: Its antigen is not identified.

CDR3 length: 15 amino acids. Trimming removed 4 bases from V and 6 bases from J; junction bases left unmatched: 8. Germline V gene data show CDR1 as SNHLY and CDR2 as FYNNEI. The table came from immunoSEQ multiplex PCR; TCRdb's copy has only in-frame clones and leaves some out. The data show roughly 180,000 clones, around nine tenths seen once. This TCR was sampled from a man aged 30-40 years in good health and CMV-seropositive. The chain combines TRBV2 with TRBJ2-3, with 9 positions matching TRBD2. The specimen sequenced was PBMCs. The CDR3, as DNA: TGTGCCAGCAGTGTGGATAGCGGGGGTGGTGATACGCAGTATTTT. Protein sequence: CASSVDSGGGDTQYF.